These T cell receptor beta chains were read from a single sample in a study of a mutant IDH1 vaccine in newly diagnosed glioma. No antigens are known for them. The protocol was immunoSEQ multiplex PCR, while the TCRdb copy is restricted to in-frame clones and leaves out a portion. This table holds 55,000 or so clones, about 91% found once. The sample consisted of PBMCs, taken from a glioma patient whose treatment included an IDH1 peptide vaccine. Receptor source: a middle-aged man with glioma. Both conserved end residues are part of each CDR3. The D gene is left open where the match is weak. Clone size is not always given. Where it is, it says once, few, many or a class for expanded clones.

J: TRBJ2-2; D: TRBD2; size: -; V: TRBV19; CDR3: CASRPGGANTGELFF; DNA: TGTGCCAGCCGCCCGGGGGGGGCCAACACCGGGGAGCTGTTTTTT
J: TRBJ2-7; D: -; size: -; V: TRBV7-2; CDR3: CASRFLGGGSYEQYF; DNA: TGTGCCAGCAGGTTCCTCGGGGGCGGGTCCTACGAGCAGTACTTC
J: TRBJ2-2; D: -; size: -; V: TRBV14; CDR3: CASSQDRNTGELFF; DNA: TGTGCCAGCAGCCAAGATAGAAACACCGGGGAGCTGTTTTTT
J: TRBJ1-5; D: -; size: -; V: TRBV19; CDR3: CASSRVVNSNQPQHF; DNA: TGTGCCAGTAGTAGGGTCGTAAATAGCAATCAGCCCCAGCATTTT
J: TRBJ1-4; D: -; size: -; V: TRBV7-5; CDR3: CARSLRQGSGEKLFF; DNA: TGTGCCAGAAGCCTCAGACAGGGATCTGGTGAAAAACTGTTTTTT
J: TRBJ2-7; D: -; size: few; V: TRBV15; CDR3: CATRDSSYEQYF; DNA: TGTGCCACCAGGGACAGTTCCTACGAGCAGTACTTC
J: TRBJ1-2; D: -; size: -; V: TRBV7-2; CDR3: CASSPALGRAGYTF; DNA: TGTGCCAGCAGCCCAGCCCTCGGGCGGGCGGGCTACACCTTC
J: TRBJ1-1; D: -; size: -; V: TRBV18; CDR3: CASSPRVGRNTEAFF; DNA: TGTGCCAGCTCACCACGTGTCGGGAGGAACACTGAAGCTTTCTTT
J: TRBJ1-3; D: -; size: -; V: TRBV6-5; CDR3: CASSYSYNSGNTIYF; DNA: TGTGCCAGCAGTTACTCTTACAACTCTGGAAACACCATATATTTT
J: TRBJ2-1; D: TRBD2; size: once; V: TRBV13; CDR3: CASSKGLAGADEQFF; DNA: TGTGCCAGCAGCAAGGGACTAGCGGGAGCTGATGAGCAGTTCTTC
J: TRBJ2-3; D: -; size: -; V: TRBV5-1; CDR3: CASSLEKPSTDTQYF; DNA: TGCGCCAGCAGCTTGGAAAAGCCTAGCACAGATACGCAGTATTTT
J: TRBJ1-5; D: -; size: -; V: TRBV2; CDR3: CASGGFGGRNQPQHF; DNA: TGTGCCAGCGGGGGCTTTGGAGGGCGTAATCAGCCCCAGCATTTT
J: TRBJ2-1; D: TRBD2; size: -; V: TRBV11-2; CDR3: CASRPGTSGDNEQFF; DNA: TGTGCCAGCCGTCCCGGGACTAGCGGGGACAATGAGCAGTTCTTC
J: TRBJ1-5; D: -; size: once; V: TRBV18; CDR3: CASSPPDQPQHF; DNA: TGTGCCAGCTCACCTCCAGATCAGCCCCAGCATTTT
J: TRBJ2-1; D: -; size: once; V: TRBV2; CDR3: CASQSYSRRPGFYNEQFF; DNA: TGTGCCAGCCAATCTTACTCGAGGCGCCCGGGGTTCTACAATGAGCAGTTCTTC
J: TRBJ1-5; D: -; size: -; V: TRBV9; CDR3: CASSSGGRRQPQHF; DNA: TGTGCCAGCAGCTCAGGTGGAAGAAGACAGCCCCAGCATTTT
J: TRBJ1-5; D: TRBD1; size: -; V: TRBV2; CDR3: CASDRGREQPQHF; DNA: TGTGCCAGCGACAGGGGTAGAGAGCAGCCCCAGCATTTT
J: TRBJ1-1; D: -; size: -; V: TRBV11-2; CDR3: CASSLVTYTEAFF; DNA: TGTGCCAGCAGCTTAGTTACGTACACTGAAGCTTTCTTT
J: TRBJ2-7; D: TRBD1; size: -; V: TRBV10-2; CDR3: CASSELGQGAYEQYF; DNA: TGCGCCAGCAGTGAGTTGGGACAGGGGGCTTACGAGCAGTACTTC
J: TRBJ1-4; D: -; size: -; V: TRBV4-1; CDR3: CASSPHGALNEKLFF; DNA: TGCGCCAGCAGCCCCCATGGGGCGCTGAATGAAAAACTGTTTTTT
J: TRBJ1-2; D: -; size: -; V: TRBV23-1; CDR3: CASSHPLSRERFNYGYTF; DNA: TGCGCCAGCAGTCACCCCCTCTCCAGGGAACGGTTTAACTATGGCTACACCTTC
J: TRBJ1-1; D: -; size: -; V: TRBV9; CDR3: CASSVGPGGYNTEAFF; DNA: TGTGCCAGCAGCGTAGGTCCAGGCGGCTATAACACTGAAGCTTTCTTT
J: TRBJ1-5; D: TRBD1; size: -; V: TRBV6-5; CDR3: CASSKRQGSNQPQHF; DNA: TGTGCCAGCAGCAAAAGACAGGGGAGCAATCAGCCCCAGCATTTT
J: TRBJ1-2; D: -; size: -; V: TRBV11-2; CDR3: CASSPYSGTGGYTF; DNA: TGTGCCAGCAGCCCGTACTCCGGGACCGGTGGCTACACCTTC
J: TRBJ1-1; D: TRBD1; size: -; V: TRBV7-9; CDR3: CASSAVDRKNAVAFF; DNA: TGTGCCAGCAGCGCGGTGGACAGGAAAAACGCGGTGGCTTTCTTT
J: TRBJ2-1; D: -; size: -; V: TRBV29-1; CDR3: CSVGRGTSEQFF; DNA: TGCAGCGTTGGTAGGGGTACCAGTGAGCAGTTCTTC
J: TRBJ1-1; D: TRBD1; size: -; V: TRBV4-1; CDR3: CASSHLGQGRVNTEAFF; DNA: TGCGCCAGCAGCCATCTAGGACAGGGAAGAGTGAACACTGAAGCTTTCTTT
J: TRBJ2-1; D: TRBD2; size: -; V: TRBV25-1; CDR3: CASSPGLAGRSSYNEQFF; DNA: TGTGCCAGCAGTCCGGGACTAGCGGGCAGGAGCTCCTACAATGAGCAGTTCTTC
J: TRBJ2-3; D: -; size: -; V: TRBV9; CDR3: CASSVDLRGPADTQYF; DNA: TGTGCCAGCAGCGTAGATTTGCGGGGGCCAGCAGATACGCAGTATTTT
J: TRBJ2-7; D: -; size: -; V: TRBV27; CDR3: CASSRRRPPFEEQYF; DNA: TGTGCCAGCAGCCGACGGAGACCACCATTTGAGGAGCAGTACTTC
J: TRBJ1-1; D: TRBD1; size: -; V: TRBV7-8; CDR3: CASSKQGTMNTEAFF; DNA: TGTGCCAGCAGCAAACAGGGGACCATGAACACTGAAGCTTTCTTT
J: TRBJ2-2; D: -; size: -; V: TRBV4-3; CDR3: CASSQDGAPNTGELFF; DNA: TGCGCCAGCAGCCAAGACGGGGCTCCGAACACCGGGGAGCTGTTTTTT
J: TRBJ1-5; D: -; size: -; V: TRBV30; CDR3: CAWSGGLNQPQHF; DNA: TGTGCCTGGAGTGGAGGGTTAAATCAGCCCCAGCATTTT
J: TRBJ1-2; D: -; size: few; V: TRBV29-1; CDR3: CSVGAGLPSEGYTF; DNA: TGCAGCGTTGGGGCAGGACTCCCATCGGAAGGCTACACCTTC
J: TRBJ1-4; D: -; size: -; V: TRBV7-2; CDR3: CASSTWGLEKLFF; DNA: TGTGCCAGCAGTACTTGGGGACTTGAAAAACTGTTTTTT
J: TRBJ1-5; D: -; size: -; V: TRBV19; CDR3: CASSYHSESNQPQHF; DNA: TGTGCCAGTAGTTATCACAGCGAATCCAATCAGCCCCAGCATTTT
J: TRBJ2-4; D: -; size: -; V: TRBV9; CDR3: CASSVTPGEAKNIQYF; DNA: TGTGCCAGCAGCGTAACCCCGGGGGAAGCCAAAAACATTCAGTACTTC
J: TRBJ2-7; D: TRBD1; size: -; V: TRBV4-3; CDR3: CASSQGQGDYEQYF; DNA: TGCGCCAGCAGCCAAGGGCAGGGGGATTACGAGCAGTACTTC
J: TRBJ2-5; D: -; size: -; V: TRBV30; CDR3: CAWSGYPKGAETQYF; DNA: TGTGCCTGGAGTGGCTACCCTAAGGGAGCGGAGACCCAGTACTTC
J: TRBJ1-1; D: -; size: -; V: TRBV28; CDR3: CASSLEEGRSTEAFF; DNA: TGTGCCAGCAGTCTTGAGGAGGGGAGGTCGACTGAAGCTTTCTTT
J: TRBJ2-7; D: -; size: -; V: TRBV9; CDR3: CASSAEAGTSGEQYF; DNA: TGTGCCAGCAGCGCAGAGGCAGGCACGAGCGGCGAGCAGTACTTC
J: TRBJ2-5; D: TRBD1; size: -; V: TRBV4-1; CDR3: CASSQDQGQGWETQYF; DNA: TGCGCCAGCAGCCAAGATCAAGGACAGGGGTGGGAGACCCAGTACTTC
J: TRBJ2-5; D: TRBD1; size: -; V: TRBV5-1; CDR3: CASSLGTGGRETQYF; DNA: TGCGCCAGCAGCTTGGGGACAGGGGGCCGGGAGACCCAGTACTTC
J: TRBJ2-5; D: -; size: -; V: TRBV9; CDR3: CASSVEGGAGETQYF; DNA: TGTGCCAGCAGCGTCGAAGGTGGGGCGGGAGAGACCCAGTACTTC
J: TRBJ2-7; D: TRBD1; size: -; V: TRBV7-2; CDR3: CASSQIPGQVYEQYF; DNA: TGTGCCAGCAGTCAAATACCGGGACAGGTCTACGAGCAGTACTTC
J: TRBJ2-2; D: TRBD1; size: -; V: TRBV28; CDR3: CASSNTGGTGELFF; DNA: TGTGCCAGCAGTAACACAGGGGGTACCGGGGAGCTGTTTTTT
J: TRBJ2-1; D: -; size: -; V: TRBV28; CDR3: CASSWGTYNEQFF; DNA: TGTGCCAGCAGCTGGGGTACTTACAATGAGCAGTTCTTC
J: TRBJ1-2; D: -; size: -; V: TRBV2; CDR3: CASPIGYTF; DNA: TGTGCCAGCCCGATTGGCTACACCTTC
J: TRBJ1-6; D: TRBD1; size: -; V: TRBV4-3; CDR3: CASSLGTGVRNSPLHF; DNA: TGCGCCAGCAGCCTTGGGACAGGGGTTCGTAATTCACCCCTCCACTTT
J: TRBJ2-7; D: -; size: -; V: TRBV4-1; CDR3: CASSRGVSYEQYF; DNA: TGCGCCAGCAGCCGCGGCGTCTCCTACGAGCAGTACTTC
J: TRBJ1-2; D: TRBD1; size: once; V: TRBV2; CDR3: CASSEADRGYGYTF; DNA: TGTGCCAGCAGTGAAGCGGACAGGGGGTATGGCTACACCTTC
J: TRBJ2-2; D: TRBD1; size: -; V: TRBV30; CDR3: CAWSVLGQDTGELFF; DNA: TGTGCCTGGAGTGTACTGGGACAGGACACCGGGGAGCTGTTTTTT
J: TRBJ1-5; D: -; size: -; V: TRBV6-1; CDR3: CASSEASYDSNQPQHF; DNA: TGTGCCAGCAGTGAAGCCAGTTACGATAGCAATCAGCCCCAGCATTTT